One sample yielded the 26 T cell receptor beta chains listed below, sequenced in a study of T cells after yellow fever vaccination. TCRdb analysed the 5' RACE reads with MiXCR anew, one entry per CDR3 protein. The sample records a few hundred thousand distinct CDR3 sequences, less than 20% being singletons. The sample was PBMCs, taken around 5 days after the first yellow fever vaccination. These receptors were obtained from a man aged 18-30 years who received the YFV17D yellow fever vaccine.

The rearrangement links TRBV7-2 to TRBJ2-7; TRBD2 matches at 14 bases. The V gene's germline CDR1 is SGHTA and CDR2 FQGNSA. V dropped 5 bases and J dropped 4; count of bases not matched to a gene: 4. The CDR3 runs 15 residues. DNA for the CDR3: TGTGCCAGCAGCCTTGGGACTAGCGGGGGTTACGAGCAGTACTTC. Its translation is CASSLGTSGGYEQYF.

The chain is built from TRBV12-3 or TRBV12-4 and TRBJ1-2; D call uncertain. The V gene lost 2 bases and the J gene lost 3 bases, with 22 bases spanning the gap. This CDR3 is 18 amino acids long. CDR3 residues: CASSLPPQNKSPHYGYTF. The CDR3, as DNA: TGTGCCAGCAGTTTACCCCCGCAAAACAAATCCCCCCACTATGGCTACACCTTC.

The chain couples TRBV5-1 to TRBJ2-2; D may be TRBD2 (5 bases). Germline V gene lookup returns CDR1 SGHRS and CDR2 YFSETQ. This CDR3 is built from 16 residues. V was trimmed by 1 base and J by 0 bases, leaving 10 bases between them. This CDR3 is CASSLFPGTNTGELFF. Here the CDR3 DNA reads TGCGCCAGCAGCTTGTTCCCGGGGACGAACACCGGGGAGCTGTTTTTT. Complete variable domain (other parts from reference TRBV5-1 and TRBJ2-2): KAGVTQTPRYLIKTRGQQVTLSCSPISGHRSVSWYQQTPGQGLQFLFEYFSETQRNKGNFPGRFSGRQFSNSRSEMNVSTLELGDSALYLCASSLFPGTNTGELFFGEGSRLTVL.

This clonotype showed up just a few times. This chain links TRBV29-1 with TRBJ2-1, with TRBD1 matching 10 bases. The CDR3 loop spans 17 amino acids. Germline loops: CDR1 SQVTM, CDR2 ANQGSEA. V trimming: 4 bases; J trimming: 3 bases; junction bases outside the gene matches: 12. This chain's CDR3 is CSVAGTGEASNYNEQFF. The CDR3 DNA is TGCAGCGTTGCCGGGACAGGGGAGGCGAGCAACTACAATGAGCAGTTCTTC.

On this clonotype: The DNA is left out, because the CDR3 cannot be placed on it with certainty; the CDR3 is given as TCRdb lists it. The CDR3 sequence is CASSKDFGWGNQPQHF. The chain links TRBV21-1 to TRBJ1-5. TRBV21-1 is described as a pseudogene. The CDR3 length is 16 residues, termini included.

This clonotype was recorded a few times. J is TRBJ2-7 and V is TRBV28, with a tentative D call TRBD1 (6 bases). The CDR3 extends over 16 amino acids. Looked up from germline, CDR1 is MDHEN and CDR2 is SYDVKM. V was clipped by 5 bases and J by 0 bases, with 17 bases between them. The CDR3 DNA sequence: TGTGCCAGCAGTCGAACCGGGACATGGAGCTCCTACGAGCAGTACGTC. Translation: CASSRTGTWSSYEQYV.

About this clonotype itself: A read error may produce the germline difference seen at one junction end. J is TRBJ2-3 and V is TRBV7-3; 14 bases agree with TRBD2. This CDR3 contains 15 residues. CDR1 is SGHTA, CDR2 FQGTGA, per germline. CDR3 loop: CACSLTSGGAKTQYF. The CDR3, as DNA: TGTGCCTGCAGCCTGACTAGCGGGGGGGCAAAGACGCAGTATTTT.

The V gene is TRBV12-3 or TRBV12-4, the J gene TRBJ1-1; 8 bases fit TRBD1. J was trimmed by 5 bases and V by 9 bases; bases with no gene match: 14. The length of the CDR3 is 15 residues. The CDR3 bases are TGTGCCAGAAGGGAGGGGCAGGGGGCGATGACTGAAGCTTTCTTT. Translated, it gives CARREGQGAMTEAFF.

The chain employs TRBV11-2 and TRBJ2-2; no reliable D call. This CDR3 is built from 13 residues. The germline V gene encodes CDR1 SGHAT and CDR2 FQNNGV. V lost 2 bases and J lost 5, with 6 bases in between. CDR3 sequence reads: CASSLSMTGELFF. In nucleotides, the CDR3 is TGTGCCAGCAGCTTATCGATGACCGGGGAGCTGTTTTTT.

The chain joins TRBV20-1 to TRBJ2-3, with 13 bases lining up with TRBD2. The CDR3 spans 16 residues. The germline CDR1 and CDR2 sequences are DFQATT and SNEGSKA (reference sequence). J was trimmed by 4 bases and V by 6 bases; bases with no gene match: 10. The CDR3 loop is CSAGPGLAGAPDTQYF. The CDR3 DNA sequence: TGCAGTGCGGGACCCGGACTAGCGGGGGCCCCAGATACGCAGTATTTT.

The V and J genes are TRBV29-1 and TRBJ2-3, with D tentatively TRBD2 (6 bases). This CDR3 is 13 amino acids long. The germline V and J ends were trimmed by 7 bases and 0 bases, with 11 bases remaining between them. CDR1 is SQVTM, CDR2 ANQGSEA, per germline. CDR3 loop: CSDLGGSTDTQYF. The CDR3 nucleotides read TGCAGCGACCTCGGGGGAAGCACAGATACGCAGTATTTT.

CDR3 in DNA: TGTGCCAGCGGACCGATGCGGGGCCCCTCGACCCAGTACTTC. It translates to CASGPMRGPSTQYF. The V call is TRBV3-1, the J call TRBJ2-5, with TRBD2 as a possible D gene (6 bases). The length of the CDR3 is 14 residues. V gave up 8 bases and J gave up 7 bases, with 20 bases separating them. Germline lookup yields CDR1 LGHDT and CDR2 YNNKEL (reference sequence).

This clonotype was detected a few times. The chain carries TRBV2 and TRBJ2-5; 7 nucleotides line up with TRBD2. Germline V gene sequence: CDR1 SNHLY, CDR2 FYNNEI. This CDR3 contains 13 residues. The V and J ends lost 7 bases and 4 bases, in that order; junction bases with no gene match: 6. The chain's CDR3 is CASNQERGETQYF. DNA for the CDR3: TGTGCCAGCAATCAGGAGCGGGGAGAGACCCAGTACTTC.

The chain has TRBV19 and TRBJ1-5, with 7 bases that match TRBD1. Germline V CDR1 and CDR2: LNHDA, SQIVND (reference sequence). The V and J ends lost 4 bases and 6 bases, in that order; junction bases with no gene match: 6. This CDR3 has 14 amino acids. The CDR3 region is CASSSTGAGQPQHF. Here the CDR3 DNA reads TGTGCCAGTAGTAGTACAGGGGCGGGTCAGCCCCAGCATTTT.

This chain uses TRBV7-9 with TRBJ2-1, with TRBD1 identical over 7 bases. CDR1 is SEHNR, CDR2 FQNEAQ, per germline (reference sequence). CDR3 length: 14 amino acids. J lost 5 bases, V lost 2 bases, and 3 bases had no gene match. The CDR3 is CASSLTTGDNEQFF. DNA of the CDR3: TGTGCCAGCAGCTTAACCACAGGGGACAATGAGCAGTTCTTC. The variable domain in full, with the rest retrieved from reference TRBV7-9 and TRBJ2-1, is DTGVSQNPRHKITKRGQNVTFRCDPISEHNRLYWYRQTLGQGPEFLTYFQNEAQLEKSRLLSDRFSAERPKGSFSTLEIQRTEQGDSAMYLCASSLTTGDNEQFFGPGTRLTVL.

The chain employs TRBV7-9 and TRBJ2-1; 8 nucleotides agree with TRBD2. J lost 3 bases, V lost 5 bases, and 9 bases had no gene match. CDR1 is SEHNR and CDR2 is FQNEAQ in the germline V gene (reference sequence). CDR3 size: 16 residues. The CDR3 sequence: CASSHSGLGDYNEQFF. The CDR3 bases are TGTGCCAGCAGCCATTCGGGACTAGGGGACTACAATGAGCAGTTCTTC.

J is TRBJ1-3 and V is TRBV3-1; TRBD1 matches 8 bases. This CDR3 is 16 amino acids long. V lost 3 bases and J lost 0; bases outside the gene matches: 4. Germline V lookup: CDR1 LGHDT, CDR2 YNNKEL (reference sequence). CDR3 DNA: TGTGCCAGCAGCCATGGGACAGGTTTCTCTGGAAACACCATATATTTT. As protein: CASSHGTGFSGNTIYF. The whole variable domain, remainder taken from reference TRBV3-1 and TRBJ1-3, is DTAVSQTPKYLVTQMGNDKSIKCEQNLGHDTMYWYKQDSKKFLKIMFSYNNKELIINETVPNRFSPKSPDKAHLNLHINSLELGDSAVYFCASSHGTGFSGNTIYFGEGSWLTVV.

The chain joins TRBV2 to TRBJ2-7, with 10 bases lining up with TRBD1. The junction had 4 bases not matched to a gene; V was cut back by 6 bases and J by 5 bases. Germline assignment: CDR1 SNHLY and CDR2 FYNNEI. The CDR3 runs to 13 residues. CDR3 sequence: CASRWDRGNEQYF. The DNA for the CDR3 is TGTGCCAGCAGATGGGACAGGGGAAACGAGCAGTACTTC.

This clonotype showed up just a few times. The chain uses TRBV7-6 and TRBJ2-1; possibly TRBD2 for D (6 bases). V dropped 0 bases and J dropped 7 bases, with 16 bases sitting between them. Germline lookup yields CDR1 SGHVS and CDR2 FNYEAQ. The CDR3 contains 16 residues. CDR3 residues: CASSLAAFQEGNEQFF. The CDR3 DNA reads TGTGCCAGCAGCTTAGCAGCGTTCCAGGAGGGGAATGAGCAGTTCTTC. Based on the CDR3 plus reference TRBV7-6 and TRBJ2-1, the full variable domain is GAGVSQSPRYKVTKRGQDVALRCDPISGHVSLYWYRQALGQGPEFLTYFNYEAQQDKSGLPNDRFSAERPEGSISTLTIQRTEQRDSAMYRCASSLAAFQEGNEQFFGPGTRLTVL.

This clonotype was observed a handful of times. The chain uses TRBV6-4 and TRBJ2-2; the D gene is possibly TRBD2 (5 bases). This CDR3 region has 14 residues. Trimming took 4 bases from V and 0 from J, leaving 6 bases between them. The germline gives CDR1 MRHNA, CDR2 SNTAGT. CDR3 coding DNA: TGTGCCAGCAGTGCGGGGACGAACACCGGGGAGCTGTTTTTT. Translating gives CASSAGTNTGELFF.

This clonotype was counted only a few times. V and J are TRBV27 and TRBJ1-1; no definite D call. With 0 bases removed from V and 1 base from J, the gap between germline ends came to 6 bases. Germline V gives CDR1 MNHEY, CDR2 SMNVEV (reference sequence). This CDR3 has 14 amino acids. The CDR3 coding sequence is TGTGCCAGCAGTTTATCTTACCAGAACACTGAAGCTTTCTTT. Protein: CASSLSYQNTEAFF.

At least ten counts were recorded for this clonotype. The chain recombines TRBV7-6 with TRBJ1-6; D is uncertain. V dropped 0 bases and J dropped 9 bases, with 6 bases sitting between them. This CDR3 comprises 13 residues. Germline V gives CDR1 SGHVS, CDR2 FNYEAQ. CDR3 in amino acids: CASSLAASSPLHF. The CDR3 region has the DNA TGTGCCAGCAGCTTAGCGGCGTCTTCACCCCTCCACTTT.

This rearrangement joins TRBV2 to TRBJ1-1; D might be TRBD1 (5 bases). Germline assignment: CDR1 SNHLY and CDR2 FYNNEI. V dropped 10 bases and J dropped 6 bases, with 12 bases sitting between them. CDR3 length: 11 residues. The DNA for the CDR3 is TGTGCCACCTATGGGGGGGCTGAAGCTTTCTTT. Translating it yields CATYGGAEAFF. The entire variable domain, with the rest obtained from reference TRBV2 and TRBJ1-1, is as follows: EPEVTQTPSHQVTQMGQEVILRCVPISNHLYFYWYRQILGQKVEFLVSFYNNEISEKSEIFDDQFSVERPDGSNFTLKIRSTKLEDSAMYFCATYGGAEAFFGQGTRLTVV.

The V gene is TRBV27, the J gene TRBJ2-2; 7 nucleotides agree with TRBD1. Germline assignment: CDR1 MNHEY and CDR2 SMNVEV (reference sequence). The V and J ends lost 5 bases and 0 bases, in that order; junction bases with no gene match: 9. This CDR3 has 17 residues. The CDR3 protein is CASSQYGTAANTGELFF. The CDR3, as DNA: TGTGCCAGCAGTCAGTATGGGACAGCCGCGAACACCGGGGAGCTGTTTTTT.

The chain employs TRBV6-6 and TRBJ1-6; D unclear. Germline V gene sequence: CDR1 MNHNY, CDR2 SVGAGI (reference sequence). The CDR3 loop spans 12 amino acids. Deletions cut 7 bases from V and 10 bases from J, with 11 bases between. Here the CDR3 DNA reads TGTGCCAGCACCAGCCCGCCGTCACCCCTCCACTTT. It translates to CASTSPPSPLHF.

This chain's CDR3 is CASSRGVGDGANVLTF. CDR3 coding DNA: TGTGCCAGCAGTCGCGGCGTGGGGGATGGGGCCAACGTCCTGACTTTC. The chain uses TRBV6-1 and TRBJ2-6, with D possibly called TRBD1 or TRBD2 (5 bases each). This CDR3 is built from 16 residues. Germline values: CDR1 MNHNS, CDR2 SASEGT. The V end lost 5 bases, the J end lost 3 bases, and 14 bases lay between the germline ends.